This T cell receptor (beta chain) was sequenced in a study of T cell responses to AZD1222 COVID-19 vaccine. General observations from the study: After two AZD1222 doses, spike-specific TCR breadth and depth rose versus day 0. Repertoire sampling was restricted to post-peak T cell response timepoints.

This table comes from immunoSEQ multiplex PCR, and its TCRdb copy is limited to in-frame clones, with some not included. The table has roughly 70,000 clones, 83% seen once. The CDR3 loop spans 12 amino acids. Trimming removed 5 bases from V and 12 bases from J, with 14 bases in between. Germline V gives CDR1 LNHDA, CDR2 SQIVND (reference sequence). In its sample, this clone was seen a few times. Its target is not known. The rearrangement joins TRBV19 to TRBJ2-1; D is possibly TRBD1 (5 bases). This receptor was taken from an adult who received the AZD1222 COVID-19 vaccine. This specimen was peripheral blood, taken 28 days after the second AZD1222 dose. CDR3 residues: CASSSRVLGQFF. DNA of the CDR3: TGTGCCAGTAGTTCCAGGGTTCTAGGGCAGTTCTTC.